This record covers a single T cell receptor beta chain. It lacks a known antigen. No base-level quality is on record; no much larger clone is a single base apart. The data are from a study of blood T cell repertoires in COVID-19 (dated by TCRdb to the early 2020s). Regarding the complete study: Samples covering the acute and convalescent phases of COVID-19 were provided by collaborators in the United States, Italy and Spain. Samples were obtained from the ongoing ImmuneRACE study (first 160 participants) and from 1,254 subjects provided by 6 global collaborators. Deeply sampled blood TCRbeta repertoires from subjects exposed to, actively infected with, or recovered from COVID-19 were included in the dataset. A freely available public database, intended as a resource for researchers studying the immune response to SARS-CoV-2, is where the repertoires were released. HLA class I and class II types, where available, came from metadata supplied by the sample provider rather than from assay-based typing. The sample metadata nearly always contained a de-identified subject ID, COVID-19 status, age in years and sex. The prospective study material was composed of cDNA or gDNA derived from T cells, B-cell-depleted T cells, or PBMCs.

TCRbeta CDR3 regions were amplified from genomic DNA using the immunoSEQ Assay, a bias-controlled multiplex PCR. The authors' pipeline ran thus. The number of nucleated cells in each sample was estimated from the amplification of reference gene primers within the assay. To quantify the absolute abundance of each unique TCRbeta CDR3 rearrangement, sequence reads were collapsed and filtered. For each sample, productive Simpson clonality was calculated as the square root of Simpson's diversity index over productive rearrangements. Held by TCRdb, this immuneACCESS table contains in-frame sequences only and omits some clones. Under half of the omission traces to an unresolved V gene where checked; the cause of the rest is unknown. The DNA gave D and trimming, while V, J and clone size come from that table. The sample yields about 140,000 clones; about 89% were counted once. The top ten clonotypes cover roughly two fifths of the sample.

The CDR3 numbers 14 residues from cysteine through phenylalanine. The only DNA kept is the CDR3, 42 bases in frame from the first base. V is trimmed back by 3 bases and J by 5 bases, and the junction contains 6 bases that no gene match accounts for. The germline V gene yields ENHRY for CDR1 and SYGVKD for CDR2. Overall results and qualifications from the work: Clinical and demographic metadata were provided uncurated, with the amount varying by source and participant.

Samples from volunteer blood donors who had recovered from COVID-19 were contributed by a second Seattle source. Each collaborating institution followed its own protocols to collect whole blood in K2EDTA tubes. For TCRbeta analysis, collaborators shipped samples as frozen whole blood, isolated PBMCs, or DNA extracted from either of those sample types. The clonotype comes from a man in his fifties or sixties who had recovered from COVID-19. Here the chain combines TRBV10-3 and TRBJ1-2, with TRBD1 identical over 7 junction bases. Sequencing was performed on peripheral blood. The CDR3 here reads CAISETGTAYGYTF. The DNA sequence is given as TGTGCCATCAGTGAAACCGGGACAGCGTATGGCTACACCTTC.